A single sample gave rise to the 23 T cell receptor beta chains below, sequenced in a study of low-dose radiotherapy and immunotherapy resistance in tumors. Time point meaning: before trial treatment. Covering alpha and beta chains, TRAV- and TRBV-specific primers were used for the first-strand cDNA. The PCR that amplified TCRs ran for 20 cycles, relying on a constant-region primer and a V-primer adapter. One entry per CDR3 protein results from TCRdb running MiXCR on the reads. The sample holds 60,000 or so distinct CDR3 sequences, roughly 29% seen once. The sample here was PBMCs, taken before treatment. These receptors were collected from a male donor with rectosigmoid adenocarcinoma.

The chain recombines TRBV28 with TRBJ2-7; 7 positions match TRBD2. This CDR3 has 15 residues. Germline V lookup: CDR1 MDHEN, CDR2 SYDVKM. V lost 3 bases to trimming and J lost 2 bases; unmatched junction nucleotides: 7. CDR3 sequence (DNA): TGTGCCAGCAGTTTCCATCTAGCGGAGCCCTACGAGCAGTACTTC. Amino acid sequence: CASSFHLAEPYEQYF.

In its sample, this clonotype was seen many times. The chain has TRBV29-1 and TRBJ1-5, with a tentative D call TRBD1 (6 bases). The germline gives CDR1 SQVTM, CDR2 ANQGSEA. Trimming cost V 5 bases and J 4 bases, with 15 bases left between them. This CDR3 has 14 residues. The CDR3 DNA reads as TGCAGCGTTATCGGAGCAGGGGTTAATCAGCCCCAGCATTTT. This gives the protein CSVIGAGVNQPQHF.

Turning to this clonotype: Given a much more abundant clone one base away, this may be a read error. This is likely a read error, given that the CDR3 carries no conserved phenylalanine or tryptophan at its end. This CDR3 is CASTPGGGGTYEQYS. The CDR3 coding sequence is TGTGCCAGCACCCCGGGGGGCGGGGGTACCTACGAGCAGTACTCC. The V call is TRBV27, the J call TRBJ2-7; D possibly corresponds to TRBD2 (7 bases). This CDR3 spans 15 amino acids. V dropped 7 bases and J dropped 2 bases, with 18 bases sitting between them. Germline CDR1 MNHEY, CDR2 SMNVEV (reference sequence).

This clonotype was recorded many times. This chain uses TRBV19 with TRBJ2-7; D might be TRBD2 (6 bases). V lost 5 bases and J 0 bases, leaving 11 bases between the germline ends. In germline, CDR1 is LNHDA, CDR2 SQIVND (reference sequence). This CDR3 is 14 amino acids long. CDR3 residues: CASSPGTFSYEQYF. As DNA, the CDR3 is TGTGCCAGTAGTCCTGGGACTTTCTCCTACGAGCAGTACTTC.

A few counts support this clonotype. The genes are TRBV28 and TRBJ1-6; 7 bases fit TRBD1. V lost 7 bases, J lost 9 bases, and 6 bases stayed unmatched. The CDR3 is made up of 13 amino acids. CDR1 and CDR2 from the germline V gene are MDHEN and SYDVKM. The CDR3 DNA sequence: TGTGCCAGCACAGCACAGGGGAGTTCACCCCTCCACTTT. This sequence encodes CASTAQGSSPLHF.

This clonotype was counted ten times or more. The chain employs TRBV6-2 or TRBV6-3 and TRBJ1-1; 7 bases agree with TRBD1. CDR3 length equals 12 residues. The germline CDR1 and CDR2 sequences are MNHEY and SVGEGT. Trimming at V came to 8 bases and at J to 8 bases, leaving 8 bases not matched to a gene. CDR3 nucleotide sequence: TGTGCCAGCCGGGTGGCGGACAGGGAAGCTTTCTTT. Its translation is CASRVADREAFF.

In this sample, this clonotype turned up a few times. This sequence is one base from a far larger clone and is likely a read error. The rearrangement links TRBV11-3 to TRBJ2-7, with no clear D. CDR1 is SGHNT and CDR2 is YENEEA in the germline V gene. The CDR3 has 13 residues. Trimming took off 3 bases at V and 7 bases at J, with 13 bases between the two ends. The CDR3 region has the DNA TGTGCCAGCAGCTTGAGCGCACACAATGAGCAGTACTTC. This encodes CASSLSAHNEQYF. Variable domain in full (rest from reference TRBV11-3 and TRBJ2-7): EAGVVQSPRYKIIEKKQPVAFWCNPISGHNTLYWYLQNLGQGPELLIRYENEEAVDDSQLPKDRFSAERLKGVDSTLKIQPAELGDSAVYLCASSLSAHNEQYFGPGTRLTVT.

This clonotype came up many times. CDR3 region: CASSSVDEQFF. CDR3 nucleotide sequence: TGTGCCAGCTCTTCGGTAGATGAGCAGTTCTTC. The rearrangement joins TRBV18 to TRBJ2-1; D ambiguous. This CDR3 is built from 11 residues. V dropped 6 bases and J dropped 8 bases, with 8 bases sitting between them. Germline V gene data show CDR1 as KGHSH and CDR2 as LQKENI.

This clonotype is medium-sized. The V call is TRBV28, the J call TRBJ2-3; 7 bases map to TRBD2. CDR3 length: 16 residues. V shed 2 bases, J shed 1 base, and the junction held 6 bases outside the gene matches. From germline, CDR1 is MDHEN and CDR2 SYDVKM. For the CDR3, the DNA is TGTGCCAGCAGTTTAGGGGGGGGTGCCGGCACAGATACGCAGTATTTT. Translation: CASSLGGGAGTDTQYF.

The chain has TRBV11-2 and TRBJ2-5; weak D call: TRBD2 (5 bases). CDR1 and CDR2 from the germline V gene are SGHAT and FQNNGV. V gave up 5 bases and J gave up 7 bases, with 8 bases separating them. The CDR3 extends over 11 amino acids. The DNA of the CDR3 is TGTGCCAGCAGCCCTGAGGGGACCCAGTACTTC. This codes for CASSPEGTQYF.

This clonotype was seen repeatedly, ten times or more. The chain couples TRBV4-2 to TRBJ1-5; no definite D call. The germline gives CDR1 LGHNA, CDR2 YNFKEQ. The CDR3 runs to 15 residues. Trimming left V 0 bases short and J 1 base short, with 7 bases between. The CDR3 region is CASSQEAGSNQPQHF. As DNA, the CDR3 is TGTGCCAGCAGCCAAGAGGCAGGCAGCAATCAGCCCCAGCATTTT.

The sample holds many counts of this clonotype. Written as DNA, the CDR3 is TGTGCCAGCAGCCAAGCGGGGAATGCCTACAATGAGCAGTTCTTC. Translated, it gives CASSQAGNAYNEQFF. This rearrangement joins TRBV3-1 to TRBJ2-1, with a tentative D call TRBD2 (5 bases). Germline CDR1 reads LGHDT; CDR2 reads YNNKEL (reference sequence). The CDR3 runs 15 residues. V lost 1 base, J lost 2 bases, and 9 bases lay in between.

This rearrangement joins TRBV2 to TRBJ1-5, with a tentative D call TRBD1 (5 bases). Germline V lookup: CDR1 SNHLY, CDR2 FYNNEI. The length of the CDR3 is 12 residues. V dropped 8 bases and J dropped 6 bases, with 11 bases sitting between them. CDR3 nucleotide sequence: TGTGCCAGCGGCCTGGGGGGTCAGCCCCAGCATTTT. Translating it yields CASGLGGQPQHF.

This clonotype appeared many times. This rearrangement joins TRBV9 to TRBJ1-1; tentatively, D is TRBD1 (5 bases). V dropped 0 bases and J dropped 1 base, with 7 bases sitting between them. CDR1 is SGDLS and CDR2 is YYNGEE in the germline V gene. The CDR3 runs to 14 residues. Here the CDR3 DNA reads TGTGCCAGCAGCGTAGGCCAGGGGAACACTGAAGCTTTCTTT. Translation gives CASSVGQGNTEAFF.

Of note for this clonotype: Because the CDR3's place on the DNA is in doubt, the DNA is left out and the CDR3 is given as listed by TCRdb. The rearrangement uses TRBV5-4 and TRBJ2-2; the table's D call, TRBD2, was not checked against the DNA. Germline CDR1 and CDR2: SGHNT and YYREEE (reference sequence). The CDR3 has 19 amino acids, counting both end residues. The CDR3 is CASSLVGGRGELFFFFFFF.

The V gene is TRBV28, the J gene TRBJ2-1; possible D gene TRBD1, 6 bases. V lost 6 bases, J lost 7 bases, and 13 bases lay in between. Germline loops: CDR1 MDHEN, CDR2 SYDVKM. This CDR3 comprises 13 residues. For the CDR3, the DNA is TGTGCCAGCAGGGAAACGGACAGAAATGAGCAGTTCTTC. Amino acid sequence: CASRETDRNEQFF.

This clonotype was seen at least ten times. This chain uses TRBV19 with TRBJ2-1, with D unclear. V was pared by 7 bases and J by 0 bases, with 13 bases between. This CDR3 comprises 15 residues. The germline V gene encodes CDR1 LNHDA and CDR2 SQIVND (reference sequence). CDR3: CASTKTQSSYNEQFF. CDR3 DNA sequence: TGTGCCAGTACTAAGACTCAGAGCTCCTACAATGAGCAGTTCTTC.

Concerning this clonotype: This likely reflects a read error, since a far larger clone is one base away. The rearrangement uses TRBV6-5 and TRBJ2-7; 7 bases agree with TRBD2. The V gene end was trimmed by 4 bases and the J gene end by 5 bases; junction bases not matched to a gene: 17. Germline V lookup: CDR1 MNHEY, CDR2 SVGAGI. CDR3 length: 17 residues. The CDR3: CASSFPPQTSWGDEQYF. The CDR3, as DNA: TGTGCCAGCAGTTTTCCCCCTCAGACTAGCTGGGGGGACGAGCAGTACTTC.

This clonotype was seen repeatedly, ten times or more. The V gene is TRBV7-2, the J gene TRBJ2-1; 7 bases agree with TRBD1. V lost 5 bases and J lost 10; bases outside the gene matches: 11. The CDR3 runs to 14 residues. Germline CDR1 is SGHTA and CDR2 is FQGNSA. The CDR3 loop reads CASSGLTGLGEQFF. The CDR3 DNA reads as TGTGCCAGCAGCGGCCTGACAGGGTTGGGGGAGCAGTTCTTC.

The table lists this clonotype with many counts. The rearrangement uses TRBV5-4 and TRBJ2-5; D gene uncertain. Germline V gives CDR1 SGHNT, CDR2 YYREEE (reference sequence). V was trimmed by 4 bases and J by 5 bases, leaving 21 bases between them. This CDR3 has 16 residues. DNA for the CDR3: TGTGCCAGCAGCCCTGGGCAGCTGACCCGCCAGGAGACCCAGTACTTC. It translates to CASSPGQLTRQETQYF.

This clonotype appeared many times. The chain recombines TRBV6-2 or TRBV6-3 with TRBJ2-7, with a possible D match to TRBD1 (6 bases). Germline assignment: CDR1 MNHEY and CDR2 SVGEGT. The ends were cut back, 2 bases at V and 6 bases at J, with 14 bases in the middle. The CDR3 covers 14 residues. The DNA of the CDR3 is TGTGCCAGCAGTTACAGCATAGGGGGTCGCGAGCAGTACTTC. Protein: CASSYSIGGREQYF.

For this clonotype: This likely traces to a read error, being one base from a far larger clone. V gene TRBV5-1 combines with J gene TRBJ2-7; 9 bases match TRBD2. This CDR3 contains 14 residues. Germline-derived CDR1 and CDR2 are SGHRS and YFSETQ. V lost 1 base and J lost 7; bases outside the gene matches: 6. CDR3 in DNA: TGCGCCAGCAGCTTGACTAGCGGGCCGAATGAGCAGTACTTC. Protein product: CASSLTSGPNEQYF.

Remarks on this clonotype: This likely came from a read error, as a far larger clone is one base away. The chain couples TRBV9 to TRBJ2-1; tentatively, D is TRBD1 (5 bases). The V and J ends lost 0 bases and 10 bases respectively, with 14 bases between them. The CDR3 has 14 residues. Germline assignment: CDR1 SGDLS and CDR2 YYNGEE. CDR3 loop: CASSVEARVYEQFF. In nucleotides, the CDR3 is TGTGCCAGCAGCGTAGAGGCCAGGGTCTACGAGCAGTTCTTC.